Listed below are T cell receptor beta chains from one sample, sequenced in a study of T cells in Graves' hyperthyroidism and ophthalmopathy. MiXCR was run by TCRdb on the multiplex PCR reads, yielding one entry per CDR3 protein. The sample shows a few hundred thousand distinct CDR3 sequences, 14% of them seen only once. The sequencing sample was made of blood. The source of these receptors is a woman in her thirties or forties with Graves' hyperthyroidism. CDR3s leave out the opening cysteine and the closing phenylalanine or tryptophan. Each record gives: V gene, CDR3 protein.

>TRBV11-3
ASSPDFNEQF
>TRBV3-1
ASSQVRTGGFNEQF
>TRBV7-9
ASSNQGFPRYEQY
>TRBV7-9
ASSARQGSYNEQL
>TRBV19
ASSTGTHSSSTQY
>TRBV6-1
ASSEEPASTDTQY
>TRBV24-1
ATSDSLAGSYNEQF
>TRBV20-1
SARDGTILETQY
>TRBV28
ASSVQAAYGYT
>TRBV5-4
ASSLKLAGSTDTQY
>TRBV4-1
ASSQENRVLGYT
>TRBV27
ASSPGLAGYEQF
>TRBV6-2/TRBV6-3
ASSYTGGNNYGYT
>TRBV6-1
ASSATGGLNTEAF
>TRBV5-6
ASSALGYEQY
>TRBV18
ASSPKGLAGGDEQY
>TRBV20-1
SARSSQGQETQY
>TRBV7-8
ASSFAVDTQY
>TRBV10-3
VISDPGQVNYGYT
>TRBV12-3/TRBV12-4
ASSSRDRGSPEQY
>TRBV20-1
SARGYPYNEQF
>TRBV12-3/TRBV12-4
ASSLGGMLEKLF
>TRBV6-5
ASSYSGTRAYEQY
>TRBV28
ASSFRRNTGAF
>TRBV7-9
ASSLLGMNEQF